This TCR beta chain emerged from a study of blood T cell repertoires in COVID-19. Study in general: The United States, Italy and Spain provided the acute and convalescent COVID-19 samples. T cells, B-cell-depleted T cells, or PBMCs provided the cDNA or gDNA that served as material.

CDR1 and CDR2 (germline): SGHKS, YYEKEE (reference sequence). This CDR3 is built from 15 residues. Trimming removed 4 bases at V and 3 bases at J, with 16 bases between. As processed by the authors: Cell counts per sample came from amplifying reference gene primers. Libraries were prepared by immunoSEQ multiplex PCR; TCRdb keeps only in-frame clonotypes and omits some of them. The D gene and trimming were derived from the DNA, and the V and J assignments and clone size from that table. This table has approximately 98,000 clones, over 75% appearing once. The receptor's source is a woman over 75 with acute or convalescent COVID-19. The sequenced sample was peripheral blood. The chain links TRBV5-5 to TRBJ1-2; D might be TRBD1 (5 bases). The CDR3: CASSPLGGGDYGYTF. The CDR3 bases are TGTGCCAGCAGCCCCCTCGGGGGAGGGGACTATGGCTACACCTTC.